The entry below describes one T cell receptor (beta chain). The protocol was immunoSEQ multiplex PCR, while the TCRdb copy is restricted to in-frame clones and leaves out a portion. The table lists 50,000 or so clones, around 84% of them singletons. The data originate from a study of PD-L1 blockade in urothelial cancer. Study details: Atezolizumab at 1,200 mg intravenously every 3 weeks was started by patients in 2014.

Noted time point: pretreatment peripheral blood. Sampling of each patient yielded between 1 and 8 specimens, collected pretreatment and on-treatment. Specimen: PBMCs, collected around atezolizumab (anti-PD-L1) treatment. The sequence came from a man aged 45-65 years with urothelial cancer.

CDR3 nucleotides: TGTGCCAGCAGCTTAGATGGCAGGTACCAAGAGACCCAGTACTTC. This encodes CASSLDGRYQETQYF. The gene calls are TRBV7-2 and TRBJ2-5; no clear D gene. Germline-derived CDR1 and CDR2 are SGHTA and FQGNSA. The CDR3 covers 15 residues. V was pared by 1 base and J by 0 bases, with 9 bases between.